Below, one T cell receptor beta chain is given with its context. The antigen remains undetermined. It was with 60 Vbeta and 13 Jbeta primers that the PCR ran. TCRdb's copy holds only in-frame clones and misses some; the assay was immunoSEQ multiplex PCR. In the table there are 80,000 or so clones, around 79% of which are singletons. This CDR3 comprises 16 residues. Losses at the gene ends were 5 bases for V and 2 bases for J; bases not matched to a gene: 9. Per germline, CDR1 MGHDK and CDR2 SYGVNS. These data originate in a study of cytomegalovirus exposure and HLA in healthy donors. Study results and caveats: The authors later linked a missense DCLRE1C variant to TCR beta V- and J-gene trimming. Cytomegalovirus-associated TCR beta chains were listed, numbering 150 to 200. It was reported that the classifier diagnosed cytomegalovirus status with high specificity and sensitivity in both the original and validation cohorts.

The sequencing sample was made of PBMCs. The chain recombines TRBV25-1 with TRBJ2-1; 7 bases match TRBD1. This clonotype was obtained from a man aged 40-55 years in good health and CMV-seronegative. The CDR3 DNA sequence: TGTGCCAGCAGTCCCAGCGACAGGGTAACCTACAATGAGCAGTTCTTC. It is translated as CASSPSDRVTYNEQFF.